The 9 T cell receptor beta chains listed next were all sequenced from one sample in a study of blood T cell repertoires in COVID-19. Produced via immunoSEQ multiplex PCR; TCRdb's table is partial and in-frame only. The table shows 100,000 to 150,000 clones, with about 90% occurring only once. Source material: peripheral blood. These receptors originate from a woman aged 55-69 years with acute or convalescent COVID-19.

The chain uses TRBV19 and TRBJ1-5; TRBD1 aligns across 8 bases. V gave up 6 bases and J gave up 7 bases; unmatched junction bases: 8. CDR1 and CDR2 from the germline V gene are LNHDA and SQIVND (reference sequence). The length of the CDR3 is 14 residues. CDR3 protein: CASSPGTGFQPQHF. The CDR3 bases are TGTGCCAGTAGCCCCGGGACAGGCTTCCAGCCCCAGCATTTT. The complete variable domain, with remaining parts taken from reference TRBV19 and TRBJ1-5, reads DGGITQSPKYLFRKEGQNVTLSCEQNLNHDAMYWYRQDPGQGLRLIYYSQIVNDFQKGDIAEGYSVSREKKESFPLTVTSAQKNPTAFYLCASSPGTGFQPQHFGDGTRLSIL.

The genes are TRBV4-1 and TRBJ1-1, with a possible D match to TRBD1 (5 bases). CDR1 is MGHRA, CDR2 YSYEKL, per germline. V shed 0 bases and J shed 8 bases, with 16 bases lying between them. The CDR3 has 15 residues. The CDR3 is CASSQDGGWNREAFF. The CDR3 DNA reads as TGCGCCAGCAGCCAAGATGGGGGGTGGAACAGGGAAGCTTTCTTT.

The V and J genes are TRBV19 and TRBJ1-5; 10 bases are shared with TRBD1. After removal of 7 bases from V and 0 bases from J, the junction contained 9 bases not matched to a gene. The germline gives CDR1 LNHDA, CDR2 SQIVND (reference sequence). The CDR3 runs 17 residues. The CDR3 sequence is CASMGTGARYSNQPQHF. In DNA form, the CDR3 reads TGTGCCAGTATGGGGACAGGGGCGCGATATAGCAATCAGCCCCAGCATTTT.

In its sample, this clone was seen once. CDR3: CASSPQGGTEAFF. Here the CDR3 DNA reads TGTGCCAGCTCACCTCAGGGAGGCACTGAAGCTTTCTTT. V gene TRBV18 combines with J gene TRBJ1-1, with TRBD1 as a possible D gene (5 bases). The CDR3 spans 13 residues. Germline CDR1 KGHSH, CDR2 LQKENI. V lost 3 bases and J 4 bases, leaving 9 bases between the germline ends.

The rearrangement links TRBV29-1 to TRBJ1-5; the D is unclear. The CDR3 is 15 amino acids. Germline CDR1 reads SQVTM; CDR2 reads ANQGSEA. Trimming stripped 4 bases from V and 1 base from J, with 14 bases between. The CDR3 spells CSVVRPPGSNQPQHF. The DNA for the CDR3 is TGCAGCGTTGTGAGACCCCCGGGGAGCAATCAGCCCCAGCATTTT.

The genes are TRBV19 and TRBJ1-2, with D maybe TRBD1 (5 bases). The CDR3 spans 13 residues. V lost 8 bases to trimming and J lost 8 bases, with 18 bases between them. Germline values: CDR1 LNHDA, CDR2 SQIVND (reference sequence). The CDR3 spells CASRTAGRIGYTF. Written as DNA, the CDR3 is TGTGCCAGTCGAACGGCAGGGCGGATCGGCTACACCTTC.

The rearrangement joins TRBV11-2 to TRBJ2-1; 11 bases agree with TRBD2. V lost 1 base and J lost 10; bases outside the gene matches: 6. The CDR3 sequence is 15 residues long. Germline values: CDR1 SGHAT, CDR2 FQNNGV. The DNA for the CDR3 is TGTGCCAGCAGCTTAGGACTAGCGGGATCCCGCGAGCAGTTCTTC. It is translated as CASSLGLAGSREQFF.

The CDR3 region has the DNA TGCGCCAGCAGCTTGGGGGGCATCGATGAAAAACTGTTTTTT. Protein product: CASSLGGIDEKLFF. This chain joins TRBV5-1 and TRBJ1-4; perhaps TRBD1 as D (5 bases). The CDR3 totals 14 residues. Trimming left V 0 bases short and J 6 bases short, with 9 bases between. Germline CDR1 and CDR2: SGHRS and YFSETQ.

The chain employs TRBV7-8 and TRBJ1-4; the match to TRBD1 covers 7 bases. Germline V lookup: CDR1 SGHVS, CDR2 FQNEAQ. The CDR3 is made up of 14 amino acids. Trimming at V came to 1 base and at J to 7 bases, leaving 3 bases not matched to a gene. The CDR3 bases are TGTGCCAGCAGCTTAGGGTACAGGGGTGAAAAACTGTTTTTT. This translates into CASSLGYRGEKLFF.